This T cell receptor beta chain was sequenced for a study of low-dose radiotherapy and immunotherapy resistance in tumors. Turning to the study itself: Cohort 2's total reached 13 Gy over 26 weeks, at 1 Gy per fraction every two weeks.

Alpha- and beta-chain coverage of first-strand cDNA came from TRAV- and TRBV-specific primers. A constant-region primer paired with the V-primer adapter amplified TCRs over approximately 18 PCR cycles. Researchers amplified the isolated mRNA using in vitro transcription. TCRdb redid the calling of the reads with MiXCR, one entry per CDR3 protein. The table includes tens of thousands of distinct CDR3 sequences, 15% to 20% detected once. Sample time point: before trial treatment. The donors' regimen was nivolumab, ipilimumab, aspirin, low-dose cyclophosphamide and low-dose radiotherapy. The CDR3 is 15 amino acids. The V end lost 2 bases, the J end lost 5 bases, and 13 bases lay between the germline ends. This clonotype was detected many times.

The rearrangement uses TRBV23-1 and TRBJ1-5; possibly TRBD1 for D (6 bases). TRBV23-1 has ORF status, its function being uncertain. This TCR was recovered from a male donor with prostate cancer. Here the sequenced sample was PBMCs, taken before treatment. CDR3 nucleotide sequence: TGCGCCAGCAGTCAACCCGGACAGCCCGATCAGCCCCAGCATTTT. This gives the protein CASSQPGQPDQPQHF.